These 8 T cell receptor beta chains originate from one sample sequenced in a study of CD8 T cells in ankylosing spondylitis (dated by TCRdb to the late 2010s). The method behind the library was 5' RACE. Data came from an Illumina HiSeq 2500. TCRdb passed the public sequencing reads through fastp at Q25 and MiXCR, retaining productive beta sequences. One record per CDR3 amino acid sequence lists the most common genes and DNA. The sample table contains around 210,000 distinct CDR3 sequences; only one count was recorded for 7.5% to 9.5% of them. The top ten constitute about 5% of the sample. What was sequenced was blood, either unsorted or a sorted T cell fraction (not recorded which). Source of these receptors: a female donor with ankylosing spondylitis or in good health (not recorded which).

Remarks on this clonotype: With a much larger clone just one base away, this may be a read error. The chain links TRBV7-2 to TRBJ2-2; 9 nucleotides agree with TRBD2. Germline V gene data show CDR1 as SGHTA and CDR2 as FQGNSA. This CDR3 is 15 amino acids long. For the CDR3, the DNA is TGTGCCAGCAGCATCGGGACTAGCAGAACCGAGGAGCTGTTTTTT. Encoded protein: CASSIGTSRTEELFF.

Many counts were recorded for this clonotype. The V call is TRBV5-1, the J call TRBJ1-1; no firm D call. The ends were cut back, 0 bases at V and 0 bases at J, with 9 bases in the middle. Looked up from germline, CDR1 is SGHRS and CDR2 is YFSETQ. The CDR3 has 15 residues. CDR3 region: CASSLVGEVNTEAFF. CDR3 nucleotides: TGCGCCAGCAGCTTGGTCGGGGAAGTGAACACTGAAGCTTTCTTT. Variable domain in full (rest from reference TRBV5-1 and TRBJ1-1): KAGVTQTPRYLIKTRGQQVTLSCSPISGHRSVSWYQQTPGQGLQFLFEYFSETQRNKGNFPGRFSGRQFSNSRSEMNVSTLELGDSALYLCASSLVGEVNTEAFFGQGTRLTVV.

The table lists this clonotype with many counts. The chain has TRBV4-3 and TRBJ2-1; D might be TRBD2 (6 bases). The CDR3 has 16 amino acids. Germline lookup yields CDR1 LGHNA and CDR2 YSLEER. V was shortened by 0 bases and J by 1 base, with 10 bases between the two germline ends. CDR3 loop: CASSQDPGRSYNEQFF. CDR3 bases: TGCGCCAGCAGCCAAGATCCAGGGAGGTCCTACAATGAGCAGTTCTTC.

Many counts were recorded for this clonotype. The chain links TRBV15 to TRBJ2-4; possible D gene TRBD1, 7 bases. Germline lookup yields CDR1 LNHNV and CDR2 YYDKDF (reference sequence). The V gene lost 4 bases and the J gene lost 1 base, with 8 bases spanning the gap. This CDR3 is 14 amino acids long. The CDR3 coding sequence is TGTGCCACCAGCACAGGGGGGGCCAAAAACATTCAGTACTTC. It yields the protein CATSTGGAKNIQYF.

This clonotype was recorded at least ten times. This chain links TRBV3-1 with TRBJ2-2; D ambiguous. CDR1 and CDR2 from the germline V gene are LGHDT and YNNKEL (reference sequence). This CDR3 is 15 amino acids long. The germline V and J ends were trimmed by 0 bases and 4 bases, with 9 bases remaining between them. CDR3 loop: CASSQDRAVTGELFF. In DNA, the CDR3 is TGTGCCAGCAGCCAAGATCGGGCGGTCACCGGGGAGCTGTTTTTT. Full variable domain (rest looked up from reference TRBV3-1 and TRBJ2-2): DTAVSQTPKYLVTQMGNDKSIKCEQNLGHDTMYWYKQDSKKFLKIMFSYNNKELIINETVPNRFSPKSPDKAHLNLHINSLELGDSAVYFCASSQDRAVTGELFFGEGSRLTVL.

This clonotype was observed many times. The chain combines TRBV19 with TRBJ2-1; 9 positions agree with TRBD2. This CDR3 is 17 amino acids long. Germline loops: CDR1 LNHDA, CDR2 SQIVND (reference sequence). The J segment lost 2 bases and the V segment lost 4 bases, leaving 9 bases of the junction unmatched. The CDR3 reads CASSTLGGRAPYNEQFF. For the CDR3, the DNA is TGTGCCAGTAGTACCCTCGGCGGGAGGGCCCCCTACAATGAGCAGTTCTTC.

Many counts were recorded for this clonotype. CDR3 DNA sequence: TGTGCCAGCATAAGAAATGAGCAGTTCTTC. The encoded protein is CASIRNEQFF. This rearrangement joins TRBV6-5 to TRBJ2-1; no clear D gene. Germline V gene sequence: CDR1 MNHEY, CDR2 SVGAGI. This CDR3 region has 10 residues. The ends were cut back, 7 bases at V and 7 bases at J, with 5 bases in the middle.

At least ten counts were recorded for this clonotype. The chain is built from TRBV9 and TRBJ2-2; 8 nucleotides line up with TRBD2. The V and J ends lost 0 bases and 4 bases, in that order; junction bases with no gene match: 5. Germline V gene sequence: CDR1 SGDLS, CDR2 YYNGEE. The CDR3 runs to 16 residues. The CDR3 reads CASSVVPAGATGELFF. CDR3 coding DNA: TGTGCCAGCAGCGTAGTTCCAGCGGGAGCCACCGGGGAGCTGTTTTTT.